These 18 T cell receptor beta chains originate from one sample sequenced in a study of blood T cell repertoires in COVID-19 (dated by TCRdb to the early 2020s). To prepare the library, the immunoSEQ multiplex PCR assay was applied. What TCRdb holds here is the immuneACCESS table cut down to in-frame rearrangements. Part of the clones is not present; checked against another copy, under half of the missing clones reflect an unresolved V gene, and the others are unexplained. The sample table records about 200,000 clones; about nine tenths of these occur just once. The top ten constitute 4% to 4.5% of the sample. The sample consisted of peripheral blood. The source of these receptors is a man aged 50 to 59 with acute or convalescent COVID-19.

The CDR3 here is CASSVGGGFYNSPLHF. The CDR3 nucleotides are TGTGCCAGCAGCGTAGGAGGGGGTTTCTATAATTCACCCCTCCACTTT. The rearrangement joins TRBV9 to TRBJ1-6; the D gene is possibly TRBD1 (6 bases). Trimming took 0 bases from V and 3 from J, leaving 10 bases between them. CDR3 length equals 16 residues. Germline CDR1 reads SGDLS; CDR2 reads YYNGEE. The whole variable domain, filled in from reference TRBV9 and TRBJ1-6, reads DSGVTQTPKHLITATGQRVTLRCSPRSGDLSVYWYQQSLDQGLQFLIQYYNGEERAKGNILERFSAQQFPDLHSELNLSSLELGDSALYFCASSVGGGFYNSPLHFGNGTRLTVT.

The chain links TRBV3-1 (or the pseudogene TRBV3-2) to TRBJ2-3; 8 nucleotides agree with TRBD2. CDR3 size: 17 residues. Losses at the gene ends were 0 bases for V and 1 base for J; bases not matched to a gene: 6. CDR1 is LGHDT, CDR2 YNNKEL, per germline (reference sequence). The CDR3 here is CASSQDQRSGGTDTQYF. The CDR3, as DNA: TGTGCCAGCAGCCAAGATCAGCGTAGCGGGGGCACAGATACGCAGTATTTT.

The chain couples TRBV2 to TRBJ1-2; the D gene is possibly TRBD1 (6 bases). This CDR3 has 14 residues. Per germline, CDR1 SNHLY and CDR2 FYNNEI. Deletions cut 3 bases from V and 4 bases from J, with 12 bases between. The CDR3 here is CASSDSDRSYGYTF. Written as DNA, the CDR3 is TGTGCCAGCAGTGACTCGGACAGAAGCTATGGCTACACCTTC.

The V and J genes are TRBV6-4 and TRBJ2-6, with D perhaps matching TRBD2 (6 bases). The CDR3 consists of 16 residues. Germline loops: CDR1 MRHNA, CDR2 SNTAGT. The V gene lost 6 bases and the J gene lost 1 base, with 13 bases spanning the gap. The CDR3 here is CASSAAEGSGANVLTF. The DNA of the CDR3 is TGTGCCAGCAGCGCGGCGGAGGGGTCTGGGGCCAACGTCCTGACTTTC.

The gene calls are TRBV27 and TRBJ1-2; D possibly corresponds to TRBD1 (5 bases). The germline V gene encodes CDR1 MNHEY and CDR2 SMNVEV (reference sequence). The CDR3 extends over 11 amino acids. Trimming cost V 8 bases and J 5 bases, with 9 bases left between them. CDR3 amino acids: CASYGGYGYTF. The CDR3 region has the DNA TGTGCCAGCTACGGGGGGTATGGCTACACCTTC.

The J gene is TRBJ2-2, the V gene TRBV7-3, with D unclear. Trimming took off 6 bases at V and 6 bases at J, with 14 bases between the two ends. The CDR3 runs to 14 residues. Germline CDR1 SGHTA, CDR2 FQGTGA. The CDR3 region has the DNA TGTGCCAGCAGTCTCTCTTATGGCTCCGGGGAGCTGTTTTTT. Its protein product is CASSLSYGSGELFF.

This clone was recorded once. The gene calls are TRBV7-3 and TRBJ2-2; 8 bases fit TRBD2. The CDR3 loop spans 18 amino acids. Trimming at V came to 0 bases and at J to 8 bases, leaving 14 bases not matched to a gene. Germline-derived CDR1 and CDR2 are SGHTA and FQGTGA. CDR3 nucleotides: TGTGCCAGCAGCTTAACCCCGGGAGTAGCGGGGACCCAAGGGGAGCTGTTTTTT. It codes for CASSLTPGVAGTQGELFF.

This clone was counted once. This chain uses TRBV6-5 with TRBJ1-3; possible D gene TRBD1, 6 bases. Germline loops: CDR1 MNHEY, CDR2 SVGAGI. This CDR3 spans 14 amino acids. The V end lost 6 bases, the J end lost 4 bases, and 13 bases lay between the germline ends. The CDR3 DNA is TGTGCCAGCAGGGTACAGGGCGCAGGAAACACCATATATTTT. Protein: CASRVQGAGNTIYF.

This clone was observed once. J is TRBJ1-5 and V is TRBV5-6; the match to TRBD1 covers 7 bases. The CDR3 loop spans 15 amino acids. Trimming removed 3 bases from V and 2 bases from J; junction bases left unmatched: 5. Germline values: CDR1 SGHDT, CDR2 YYEEEE. Written as DNA, the CDR3 is TGTGCCAGCAGCTACCAAGGACAGGGCAATCAGCCCCAGCATTTT. It yields the protein CASSYQGQGNQPQHF.

The V and J genes are TRBV27 and TRBJ2-3; 9 bases align to TRBD2. V trimming: 5 bases; J trimming: 0 bases; junction bases outside the gene matches: 15. CDR3 size: 19 residues. The germline V gene encodes CDR1 MNHEY and CDR2 SMNVEV (reference sequence). In DNA form, the CDR3 reads TGTGCCAGCAGTACCATACCGCTGACTAGCGGTACTAGCACAGATACGCAGTATTTT. It yields the protein CASSTIPLTSGTSTDTQYF.

As DNA, the CDR3 is TGTGCCAGCAGCCAAGCAAGCGCAACTAATGAAAAACTGTTTTTT. As protein: CASSQASATNEKLFF. V usage is TRBV4-2 and J usage is TRBJ1-4, with D unclear. Trimming removed 1 base from V and 0 bases from J, with 6 bases in between. This CDR3 is built from 15 residues. CDR1 and CDR2 (germline): LGHNA, YNFKEQ.

The rearrangement links TRBV14 to TRBJ1-2, with TRBD1 matching over 9 bases. J gave up 5 bases and V 4 bases, and 2 bases lay outside the gene matches. This CDR3 is built from 13 residues. CDR1 and CDR2 (germline): SGHDN, FVKESK. The chain's CDR3 is CASSPGTGYGYTF. The CDR3 nucleotides are TGTGCCAGCAGCCCCGGGACAGGGTATGGCTACACCTTC.

This clone was counted once. The gene calls are TRBV5-5 and TRBJ2-5, with 7 bases matching TRBD1. Germline values: CDR1 SGHKS, CDR2 YYEKEE (reference sequence). The CDR3 loop spans 13 amino acids. Germline trimming cut 2 bases from V and 6 bases from J; bases unmatched to any gene: 4. The CDR3, as DNA: TGTGCCAGCAGCTTAAACAGGGGCCAGACCCAGTACTTC. Translating gives CASSLNRGQTQYF.

V gene TRBV5-4 combines with J gene TRBJ1-2; possible D gene TRBD1, 5 bases. The germline V and J ends were trimmed by 1 base and 3 bases, with 7 bases remaining between them. Per the germline V gene, CDR1 is SGHNT and CDR2 is YYREEE (reference sequence). The CDR3 is 13 amino acids. The CDR3 nucleotides are TGTGCCAGCAGCTTGATAGGGGACTATGGCTACACCTTC. Its protein is CASSLIGDYGYTF.

V usage is TRBV7-9 and J usage is TRBJ1-2; D is unresolved. This CDR3 is built from 14 residues. Looked up from germline, CDR1 is SEHNR and CDR2 is FQNEAQ (reference sequence). Trimming cost V 4 bases and J 3 bases, with 12 bases left between them. CDR3 loop: CASSSSGQYYGYTF. The CDR3 DNA follows: TGTGCCAGCAGCTCTAGCGGGCAGTACTATGGCTACACCTTC.

The table lists this clone with a count of one. The chain recombines TRBV7-6 with TRBJ1-4; 7 bases are shared with TRBD1. This CDR3 is built from 15 residues. CDR1 is SGHVS and CDR2 is FNYEAQ in the germline V gene. V lost 5 bases, J lost 6 bases, and 9 bases stayed unmatched. The CDR3 bases are TGTGCCAGCAGCCCTTTGACAGGGCCAGATGAAAAACTGTTTTTT. Translated, it gives CASSPLTGPDEKLFF.

The gene calls are TRBV7-6 and TRBJ1-6, with 7 bases matching TRBD1. V dropped 4 bases and J dropped 3; count of bases not matched to a gene: 6. The germline V gene has CDR1 SGHVS and CDR2 FNYEAQ. This CDR3 comprises 16 residues. The CDR3 sequence: CASSYSGTDYNSPLHF. The CDR3 DNA reads as TGTGCCAGCAGCTATTCCGGGACAGACTATAATTCACCCCTCCACTTT.

The chain uses TRBV5-1 and TRBJ1-1, with D perhaps matching TRBD1 (5 bases). Looked up from germline, CDR1 is SGHRS and CDR2 is YFSETQ. Trimming took off 2 bases at V and 4 bases at J, with 9 bases between the two ends. The CDR3 runs to 13 residues. The CDR3 sequence: CASSFGGFTEAFF. CDR3 sequence (DNA): TGCGCCAGCAGCTTTGGGGGGTTCACTGAAGCTTTCTTT.